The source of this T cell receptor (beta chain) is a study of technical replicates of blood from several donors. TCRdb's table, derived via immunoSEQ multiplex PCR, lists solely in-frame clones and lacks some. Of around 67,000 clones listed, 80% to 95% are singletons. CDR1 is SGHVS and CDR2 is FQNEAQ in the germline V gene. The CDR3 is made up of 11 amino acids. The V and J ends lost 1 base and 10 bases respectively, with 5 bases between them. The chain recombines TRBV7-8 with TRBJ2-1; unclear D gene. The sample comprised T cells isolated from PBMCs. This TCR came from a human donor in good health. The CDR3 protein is CASSLVSEQFF. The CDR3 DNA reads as TGTGCCAGCAGCTTAGTTAGCGAGCAGTTCTTC.